This note documents a single T cell receptor beta chain sequence. The method was immunoSEQ multiplex PCR; TCRdb's version includes in-frame clones alone and lacks a portion of them. The table has around 300,000 clones, 80% to 90% seen once. The entry originates in a study of blood T cell repertoires in COVID-19. About the study: Acute and convalescent COVID-19 specimens originated in the United States, Italy and Spain.

The CDR3 extends over 14 amino acids. With 4 bases removed from V and 4 bases from J, the gap between germline ends came to 13 bases. In germline, CDR1 is SGHAT, CDR2 FQNNGV. Enrolled through a virtual design, the participants were between roughly 18 and 95 years of age and came from about two dozen US areas. Cohort placement rested on clinical history that participants reported themselves. Donors in Cohort 3 who had recovered were those with two negative PCRs, healthcare professional clearance, or resolution of their symptoms. The sequenced sample was PBMCs or T cells enriched from blood (not recorded which). The genes are TRBV11-2 and TRBJ1-2; unclear D gene. The clonotype was recovered from a man between 25 and 39 years old who had recovered from COVID-19. The CDR3 is CASSSNIGSYGYTF. The DNA for the CDR3 is TGTGCCAGCAGCTCGAACATTGGGAGCTATGGCTACACCTTC.